This T cell receptor (beta chain) was sequenced in a study of OX40 agonist ivuxolimab in advanced cancers. With V trimmed by 7 bases and J by 1 base, 9 bases remained unmatched. This CDR3 is 15 amino acids long. From germline, CDR1 is GTSNPN and CDR2 SVGIG (reference sequence). Measured with immunoSEQ multiplex PCR; TCRdb has only the in-frame clones, and not every one. Among tens of thousands of clones listed, 80% to 95% were seen once. Source: CD4+ or CD8+ T cells sorted from blood, taken in a trial of the OX40 agonist ivuxolimab. The TCR comes from an adult with an advanced solid tumor such as melanoma, head and neck, liver or kidney cancer. The chain combines TRBV30 with TRBJ2-3; the match to TRBD2 covers 9 bases. CDR3 region: CASTPTSGGTDTQYF. CDR3 sequence (DNA): TGTGCCTCCACGCCGACTAGCGGAGGCACAGATACGCAGTATTTT.